This T cell receptor (beta chain) was documented in a study of cytomegalovirus exposure and HLA in healthy donors. Germline assignment: CDR1 MDHEN and CDR2 SYDVKM. There are 16 residues in the CDR3. The V and J ends lost 6 bases and 4 bases, in that order; junction bases with no gene match: 10. The PCR ran on 60 Vbeta and 13 Jbeta primers. Some clones are missing from TCRdb's copy, which holds only in-frame ones; the method was immunoSEQ multiplex PCR. The top ten clones hold about 3.3% of a sample with 100,000 to 150,000 clones, approximately 75% of them seen once. The sequence was obtained from a woman aged 45-60 years in good health and CMV-seronegative. Sample: PBMCs. The gene calls are TRBV28 and TRBJ2-3, with TRBD2 matching 10 bases. CDR3 DNA: TGTGCCAGCAGCCCCGAACTAGCGGGATTATCAGATACGCAGTATTTT. As protein: CASSPELAGLSDTQYF.